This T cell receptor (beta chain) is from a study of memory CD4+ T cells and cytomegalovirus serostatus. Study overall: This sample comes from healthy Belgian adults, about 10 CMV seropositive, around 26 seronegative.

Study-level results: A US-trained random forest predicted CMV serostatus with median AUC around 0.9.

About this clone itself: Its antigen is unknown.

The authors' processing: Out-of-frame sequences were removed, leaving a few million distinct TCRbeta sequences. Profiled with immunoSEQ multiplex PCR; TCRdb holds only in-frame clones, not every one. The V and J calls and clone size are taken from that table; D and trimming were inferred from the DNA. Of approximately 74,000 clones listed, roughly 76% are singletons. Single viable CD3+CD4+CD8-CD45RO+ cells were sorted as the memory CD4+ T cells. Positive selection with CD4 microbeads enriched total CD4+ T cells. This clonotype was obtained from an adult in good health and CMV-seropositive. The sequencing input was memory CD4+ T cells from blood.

The CDR3 protein is CSVEAGGEADTQYF. In nucleotides, the CDR3 is TGCAGCGTTGAAGCCGGGGGGGAGGCAGATACGCAGTATTTT. The chain carries TRBV29-1 and TRBJ2-3; 8 nucleotides match TRBD2. The CDR3 length is 14 residues. The germline V gene has CDR1 SQVTM and CDR2 ANQGSEA. With 1 base clipped from V and 4 bases from J, the junction kept 4 bases outside the gene matches.